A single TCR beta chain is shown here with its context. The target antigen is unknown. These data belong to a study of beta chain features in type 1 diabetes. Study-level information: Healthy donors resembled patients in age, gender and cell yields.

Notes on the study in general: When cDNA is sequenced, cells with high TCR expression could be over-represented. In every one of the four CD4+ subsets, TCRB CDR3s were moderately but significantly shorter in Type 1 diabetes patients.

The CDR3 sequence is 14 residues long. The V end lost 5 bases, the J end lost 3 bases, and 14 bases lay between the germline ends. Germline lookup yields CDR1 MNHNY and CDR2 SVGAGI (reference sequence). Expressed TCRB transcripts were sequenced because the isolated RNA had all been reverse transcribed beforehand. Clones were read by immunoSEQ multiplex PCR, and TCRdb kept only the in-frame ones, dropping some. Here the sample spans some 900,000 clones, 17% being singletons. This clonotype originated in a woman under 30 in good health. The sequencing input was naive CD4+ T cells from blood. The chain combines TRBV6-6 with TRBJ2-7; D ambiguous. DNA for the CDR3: TGTGCCAGCAGTGCGACGAAAACAGACTACGAGCAGTACTTC. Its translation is CASSATKTDYEQYF.